Here is one T cell receptor (beta chain) with its context. The germline V and J ends were trimmed by 2 bases and 3 bases, with 5 bases remaining between them. Germline V gene sequence: CDR1 SNHLY, CDR2 FYNNEI. The CDR3 loop spans 12 amino acids. In the original analysis: Estimated nucleated cell counts came from reference gene primer amplification. Libraries were prepared by immunoSEQ multiplex PCR; TCRdb keeps only in-frame clonotypes and omits some of them. V and J calls and clone size are copied from that table; D and trimming were computed from the DNA. Of over 85,000 clones in the sample, roughly 87% were seen once. This entry belongs to a study of blood T cell repertoires in COVID-19. In the study overall: Both acute and convalescent COVID-19 samples were obtained from the United States, Italy and Spain. The cDNA or gDNA used as material had been derived from T cells, B-cell-depleted T cells, or PBMCs.

The chain has TRBV2 and TRBJ2-7; D may be TRBD1 (5 bases). The TCR sequence derives from a man aged 65 to 79 with acute or convalescent COVID-19. Sequenced: peripheral blood. This CDR3 is CASSEQGYEQYV. CDR3 bases: TGTGCCAGCAGTGAACAGGGCTACGAGCAGTACGTC.